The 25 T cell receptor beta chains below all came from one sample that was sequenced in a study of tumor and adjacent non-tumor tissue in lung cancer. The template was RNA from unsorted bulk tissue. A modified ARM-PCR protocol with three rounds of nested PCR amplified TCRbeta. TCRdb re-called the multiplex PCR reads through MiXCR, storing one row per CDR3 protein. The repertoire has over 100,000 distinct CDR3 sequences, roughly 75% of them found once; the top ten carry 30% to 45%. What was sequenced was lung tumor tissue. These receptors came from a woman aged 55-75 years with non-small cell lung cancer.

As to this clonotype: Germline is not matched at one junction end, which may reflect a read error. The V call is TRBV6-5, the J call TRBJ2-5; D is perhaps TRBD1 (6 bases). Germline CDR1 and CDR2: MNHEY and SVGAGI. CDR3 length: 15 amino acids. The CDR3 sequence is CASNYSGRGGESQYF. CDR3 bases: TGTGCCAGCAATTACTCAGGGCGAGGGGGAGAGAGCCAGTACTTC.

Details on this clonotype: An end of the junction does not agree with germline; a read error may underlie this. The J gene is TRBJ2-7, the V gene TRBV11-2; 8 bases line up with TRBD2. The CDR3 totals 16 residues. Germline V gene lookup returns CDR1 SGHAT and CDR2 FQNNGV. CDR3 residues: CASSLILAGPSYKQYF. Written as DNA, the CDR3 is TGTGCCAGCAGCTTAATATTAGCGGGGCCCTCCTACAAGCAGTACTTC.

CDR3: CASRDPGLRNSPLHF. In nucleotides, the CDR3 is TGTGCCAGCAGGGATCCGGGACTGCGTAATTCACCCCTCCACTTT. The chain links TRBV4-2 to TRBJ1-6, with a tentative D call TRBD1 (5 bases). Deletions cut 6 bases from V and 6 bases from J, with 15 bases between. CDR3 length: 15 residues. Germline V gene lookup returns CDR1 LGHNA and CDR2 YNFKEQ.

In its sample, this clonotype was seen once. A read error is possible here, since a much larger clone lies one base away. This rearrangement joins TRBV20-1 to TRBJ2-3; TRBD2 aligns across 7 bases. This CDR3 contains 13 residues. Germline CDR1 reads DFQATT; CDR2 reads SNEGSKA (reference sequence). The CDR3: CSTPAGSIDTQYF. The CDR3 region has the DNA TGCAGTACCCCAGCGGGAAGCATAGATACGCAGTATTTT.

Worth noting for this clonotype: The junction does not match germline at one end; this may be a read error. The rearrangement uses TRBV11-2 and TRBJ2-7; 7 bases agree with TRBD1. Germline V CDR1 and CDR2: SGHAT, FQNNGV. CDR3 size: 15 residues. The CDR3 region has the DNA TGTGCCAGCAGCTTAGTGCAGAGGGGGCCCTACGAGCAATACTTC. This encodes CASSLVQRGPYEQYF.

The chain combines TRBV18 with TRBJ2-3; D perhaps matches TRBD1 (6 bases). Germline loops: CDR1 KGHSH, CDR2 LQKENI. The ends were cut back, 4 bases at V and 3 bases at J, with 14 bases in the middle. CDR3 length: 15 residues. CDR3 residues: CASSLGTRSTDTQYF. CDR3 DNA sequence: TGTGCCAGCTCACTCGGGACAAGGAGTACAGATACGCAGTATTTT.

The CDR3 nucleotides read TGCGCCAGCAGCCGTGGGACTAGCGGGGGCTACGAGCAGTACTTC. Protein sequence: CASSRGTSGGYEQYF. The chain joins TRBV5-1 to TRBJ2-7; TRBD2 matches 14 bases. The CDR3 is made up of 15 amino acids. The V segment lost 4 bases and the J segment 3 bases; nucleotides outside the gene matches: 3. Germline loops: CDR1 SGHRS, CDR2 YFSETQ.

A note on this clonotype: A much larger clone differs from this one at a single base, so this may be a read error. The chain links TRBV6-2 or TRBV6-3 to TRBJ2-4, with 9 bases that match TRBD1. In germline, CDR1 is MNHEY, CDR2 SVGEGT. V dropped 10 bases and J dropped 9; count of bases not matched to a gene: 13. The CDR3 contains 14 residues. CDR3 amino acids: CATRSLGQGPIQYF. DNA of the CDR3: TGTGCCACCAGGAGCCTAGGACAGGGGCCCATTCAGTACTTC.

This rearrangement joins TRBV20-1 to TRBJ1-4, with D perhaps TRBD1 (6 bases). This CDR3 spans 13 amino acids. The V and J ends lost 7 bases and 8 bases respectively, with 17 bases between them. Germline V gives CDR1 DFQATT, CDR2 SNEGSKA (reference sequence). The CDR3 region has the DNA TGCAGTGGTGGAACCGTACAGGGAGAAAAACTGTTTTTT. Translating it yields CSGGTVQGEKLFF.

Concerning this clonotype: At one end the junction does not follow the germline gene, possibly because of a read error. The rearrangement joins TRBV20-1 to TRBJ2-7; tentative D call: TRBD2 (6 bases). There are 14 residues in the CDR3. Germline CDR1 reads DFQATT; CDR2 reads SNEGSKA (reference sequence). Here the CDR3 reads CSARTRGTLYEHYF. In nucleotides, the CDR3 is TGCAGTGCTAGAACTCGCGGGACCCTCTACGAGCACTACTTC.

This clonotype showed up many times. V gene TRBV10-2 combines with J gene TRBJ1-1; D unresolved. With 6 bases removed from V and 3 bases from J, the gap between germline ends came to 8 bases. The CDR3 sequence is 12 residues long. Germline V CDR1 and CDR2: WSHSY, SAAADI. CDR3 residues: CASRTGYTEAFF. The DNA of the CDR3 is TGCGCCAGCAGGACGGGATACACTGAAGCTTTCTTT.

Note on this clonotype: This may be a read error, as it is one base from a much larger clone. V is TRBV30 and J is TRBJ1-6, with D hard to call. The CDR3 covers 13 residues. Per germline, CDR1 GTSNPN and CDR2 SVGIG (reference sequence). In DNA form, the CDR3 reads TGTGTCTGCACGGCGGAGTATAATTCACCCCTCCACTTT. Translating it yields CVCTAEYNSPLHF.

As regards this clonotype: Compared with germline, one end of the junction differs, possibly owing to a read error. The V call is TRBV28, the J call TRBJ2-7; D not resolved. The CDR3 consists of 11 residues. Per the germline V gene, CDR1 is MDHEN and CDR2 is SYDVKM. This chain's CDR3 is CDSSMLIRQYF. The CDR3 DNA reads TGTGACAGCAGTATGCTAATAAGGCAGTACTTC.

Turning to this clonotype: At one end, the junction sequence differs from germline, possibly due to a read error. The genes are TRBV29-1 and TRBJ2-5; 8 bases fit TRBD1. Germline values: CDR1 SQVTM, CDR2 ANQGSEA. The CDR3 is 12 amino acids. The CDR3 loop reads CGVGQGGETQYF. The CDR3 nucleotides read TGCGGCGTAGGACAGGGCGGGGAGACCCAGTACTTC.

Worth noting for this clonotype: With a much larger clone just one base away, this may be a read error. This chain's CDR3 is CARSLTSGREQYF. The CDR3 DNA reads TGTGCCAGGAGTTTAACTAGCGGGAGAGAGCAGTACTTC. V usage is TRBV6-5 and J usage is TRBJ2-7; 11 bases line up with TRBD2. This CDR3 is built from 13 residues. CDR1 is MNHEY and CDR2 is SVGAGI in the germline V gene.

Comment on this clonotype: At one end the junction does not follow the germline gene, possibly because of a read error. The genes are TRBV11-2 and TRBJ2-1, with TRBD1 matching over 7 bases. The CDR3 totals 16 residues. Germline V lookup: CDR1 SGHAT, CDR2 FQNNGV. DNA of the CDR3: TGTTCCAGCAGCAGACCGGGACAGCGCTCCTACAATGAGCATTTCTTC. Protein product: CSSSRPGQRSYNEHFF.

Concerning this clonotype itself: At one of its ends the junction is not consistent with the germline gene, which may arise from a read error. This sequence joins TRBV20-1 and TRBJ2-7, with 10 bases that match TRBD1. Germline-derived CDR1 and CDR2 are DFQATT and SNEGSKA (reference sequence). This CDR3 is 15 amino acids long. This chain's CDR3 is CRARPGTGASYEQYF. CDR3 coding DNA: TGCAGAGCTAGACCTGGGACAGGGGCATCATACGAGCAGTACTTC.

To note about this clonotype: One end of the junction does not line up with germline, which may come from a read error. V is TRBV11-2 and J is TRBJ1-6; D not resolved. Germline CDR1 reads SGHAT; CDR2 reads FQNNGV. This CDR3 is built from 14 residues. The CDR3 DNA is TGTGCCAGCAGCTTAGTAGTAAGTAATTCACCCCTCCATTTT. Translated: CASSLVVSNSPLHF. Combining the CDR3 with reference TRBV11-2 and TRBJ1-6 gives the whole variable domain EAGVAQSPRYKIIEKRQSVAFWCNPISGHATLYWYQQILGQGPKLLIQFQNNGVVDDSQLPKDRFSAERLKGVDSTLKIQPAKLEDSAVYLCASSLVVSNSPLHFGNGTRLTVT.

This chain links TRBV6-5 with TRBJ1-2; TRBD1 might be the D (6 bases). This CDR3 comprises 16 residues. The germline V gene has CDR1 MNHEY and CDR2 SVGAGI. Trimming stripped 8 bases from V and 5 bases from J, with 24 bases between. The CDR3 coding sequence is TGTGCCAGCGGTTTCTCGGAGGTCGGACAGCTATATGGCTACACCTTC. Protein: CASGFSEVGQLYGYTF.

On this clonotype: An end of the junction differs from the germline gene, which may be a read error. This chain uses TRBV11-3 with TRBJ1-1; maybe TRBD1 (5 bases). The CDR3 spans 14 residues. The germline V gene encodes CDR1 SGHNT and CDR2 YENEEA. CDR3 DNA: TGTGTCAGCCAGGCCCAGGACGTGGACACTGAAGCTTTTTTT. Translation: CVSQAQDVDTEAFF. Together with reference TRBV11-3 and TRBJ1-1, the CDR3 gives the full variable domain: EAGVVQSPRYKIIEKKQPVAFWCNPISGHNTLYWYLQNLGQGPELLIRYENEEAVDDSQLPKDRFSAERLKGVDSTLKIQPAELGDSAVYLCVSQAQDVDTEAFFGQGTRLTVV.

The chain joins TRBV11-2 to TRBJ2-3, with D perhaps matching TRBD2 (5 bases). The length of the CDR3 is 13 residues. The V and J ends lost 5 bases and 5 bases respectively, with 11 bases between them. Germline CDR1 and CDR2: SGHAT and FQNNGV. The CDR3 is CASSRDYIDTQYF. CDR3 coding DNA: TGTGCCAGCAGCCGCGACTACATAGATACGCAGTATTTT. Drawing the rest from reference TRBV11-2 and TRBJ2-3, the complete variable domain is EAGVAQSPRYKIIEKRQSVAFWCNPISGHATLYWYQQILGQGPKLLIQFQNNGVVDDSQLPKDRFSAERLKGVDSTLKIQPAKLEDSAVYLCASSRDYIDTQYFGPGTRLTVL.

Here the CDR3 DNA reads TGCAGTGCTAGAACCACGGGGTGGGATACCGGGGAGCTGTTTTTT. Translation: CSARTTGWDTGELFF. This sequence joins TRBV20-1 and TRBJ2-2, with a tentative D call TRBD2 (5 bases). Trimming removed 2 bases from V and 5 bases from J, with 15 bases in between. CDR1 is DFQATT and CDR2 is SNEGSKA in the germline V gene (reference sequence). This CDR3 is 15 amino acids long.

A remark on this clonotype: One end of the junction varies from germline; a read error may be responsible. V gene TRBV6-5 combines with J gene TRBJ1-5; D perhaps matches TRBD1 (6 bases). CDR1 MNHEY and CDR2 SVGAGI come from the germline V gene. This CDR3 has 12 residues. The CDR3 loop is CTSRTGSQLQHF. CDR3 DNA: TGTACCAGCCGAACAGGGTCACAGCTCCAGCATTTT.

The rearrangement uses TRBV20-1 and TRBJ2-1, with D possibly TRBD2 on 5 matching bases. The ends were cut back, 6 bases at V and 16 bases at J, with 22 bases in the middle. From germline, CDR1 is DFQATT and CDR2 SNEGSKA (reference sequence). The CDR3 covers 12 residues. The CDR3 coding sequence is TGCAGTGCGCTAGCATCCTACAATGAACACTTCTTC. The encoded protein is CSALASYNEHFF.

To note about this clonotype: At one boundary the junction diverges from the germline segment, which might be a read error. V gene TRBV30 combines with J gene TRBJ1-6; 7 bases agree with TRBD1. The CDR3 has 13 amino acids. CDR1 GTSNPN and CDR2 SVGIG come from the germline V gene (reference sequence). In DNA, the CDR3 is TGTGCCTGTACAGGGGAATATAAATCACCTCTCCACTTT. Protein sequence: CACTGEYKSPLHF. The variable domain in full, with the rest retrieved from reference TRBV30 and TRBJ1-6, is SQTIHQWPATLVQPVGSPLSLECTVEGTSNPNLYWYRQAAGRGLQLLFYSVGIGQISSEVPQNLSASRPQDRQFILSSKKLLLSDSGFYLCACTGEYKSPLHFGNGTRLTVT.